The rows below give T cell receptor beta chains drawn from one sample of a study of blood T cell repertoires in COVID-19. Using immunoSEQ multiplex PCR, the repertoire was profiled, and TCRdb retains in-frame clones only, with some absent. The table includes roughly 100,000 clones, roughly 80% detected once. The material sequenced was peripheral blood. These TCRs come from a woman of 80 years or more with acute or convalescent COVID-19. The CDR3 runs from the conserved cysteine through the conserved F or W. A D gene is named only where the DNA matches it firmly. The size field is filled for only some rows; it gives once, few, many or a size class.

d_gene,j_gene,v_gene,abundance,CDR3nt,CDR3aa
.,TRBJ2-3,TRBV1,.,TGCACCAGCAGCCCCCTAGCGGTTAGCACAGATACGCAGTATTTT,CTSSPLAVSTDTQYF
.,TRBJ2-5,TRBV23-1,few,TGCGCCAGCAGTCAATCTCGGCAGGCCGCCCAAGAGACCCAGTACTTC,CASSQSRQAAQETQYF
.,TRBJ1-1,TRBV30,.,TGTGCCTGGAATCCACAGGGCAGGACTGAAGCTTTCTTT,CAWNPQGRTEAFF
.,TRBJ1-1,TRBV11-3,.,TGTGCCAGCAGCTCAAATGGGAGATGGGGGAAGAGGGACATGAACACTGAAGCTTTCTTT,CASSSNGRWGKRDMNTEAFF
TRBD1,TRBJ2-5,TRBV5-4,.,TGTGCCAGCAGGACAGGGGGCAAGGGAGAGACCCAGTACTTC,CASRTGGKGETQYF
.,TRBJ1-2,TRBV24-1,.,TGTGCCACCAGTGACCCTAATAAGAACTATGGCTACACCTTC,CATSDPNKNYGYTF
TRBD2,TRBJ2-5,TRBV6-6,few,TGTGCCAGCAGTGGCCCCGGGACTAGCGAGGAGACCCAGTACTTC,CASSGPGTSEETQYF
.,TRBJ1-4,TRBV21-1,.,TGTGCCAGCAGTTCTGAATTAGCTAAGGTGCATAATGAAAAACTGTTTTTT,CASSSELAKVHNEKLFF
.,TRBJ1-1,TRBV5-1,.,TGCGCCAGCAGCTCCCAGGGCGGGAGCACTGAAGCTTTCTTT,CASSSQGGSTEAFF
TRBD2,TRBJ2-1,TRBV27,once,TGTGCCAGCAGTTTAGAGAGCGGGAGGAATGAGCAGTTCTTC,CASSLESGRNEQFF
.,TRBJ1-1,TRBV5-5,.,TGTGCCAGCAGCTTTAAACAGATGAACACTGAAGCTTTCTTT,CASSFKQMNTEAFF
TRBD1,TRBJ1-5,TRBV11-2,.,TGTGCCAGCAGCTTAGAGGCCGGGACAGGGAATCAGCCCCAGCATTTT,CASSLEAGTGNQPQHF
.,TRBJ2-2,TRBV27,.,TGTGCCAGCAGTTTAACAGGGAAAACCGGGGAGCTGTTTTTT,CASSLTGKTGELFF
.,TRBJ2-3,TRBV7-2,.,TGTGCCAGCAGTCCATCACCGGGAGATACGCAGTATTTT,CASSPSPGDTQYF
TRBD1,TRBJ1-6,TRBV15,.,TGTGCCACCAGCAGAGATCCGGGAGGGGGCGGCAATTCACCCCTCCACTTT,CATSRDPGGGGNSPLHF
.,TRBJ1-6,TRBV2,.,TGTGCCAGCACCACGGGTAATTCACCCCTCCACTTT,CASTTGNSPLHF
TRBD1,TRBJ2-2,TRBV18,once,TGTGCCAGCTCACCAGATATCGGACAGGGGACCGGGGAGCTGTTTTTT,CASSPDIGQGTGELFF
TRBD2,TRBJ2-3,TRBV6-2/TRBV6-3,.,TGTGCCAGCAGTTACGCGGGTAGCGGGAACACAGATACGCAGTATTTT,CASSYAGSGNTDTQYF
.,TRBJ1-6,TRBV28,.,TGTGCCAGCAGTTTATTTCGTTTGGGCAGCAGTTCCACACCCCTCCACTTT,CASSLFRLGSSSTPLHF
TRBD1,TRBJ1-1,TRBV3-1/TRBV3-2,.,TGTGCCAGCAGCTATTTAGGGGGCTCTGATGAAGCTTTCTTT,CASSYLGGSDEAFF
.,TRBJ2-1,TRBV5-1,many,TGCGCCAGCAGCTGGGGGAACGGGGGGCGCACGTTCTTC,CASSWGNGGRTFF
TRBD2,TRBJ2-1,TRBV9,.,TGTGCCAGCAGCGTAGAGGCTAGTGGCGGGAGCACCTACAATGAGCAGTTCTTC,CASSVEASGGSTYNEQFF
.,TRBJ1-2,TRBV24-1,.,TGTGCCACCAGTGATCCTACAGGGAACTATGGCTACACCTTC,CATSDPTGNYGYTF
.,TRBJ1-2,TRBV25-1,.,TGTGCCAGCAGCACGGCGGACAGTCGAGACTACACCTTC,CASSTADSRDYTF
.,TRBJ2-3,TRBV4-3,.,TGCGCCAGCAGCCTCGGGTATGCTAGCACAGATACGCAGTATTTT,CASSLGYASTDTQYF
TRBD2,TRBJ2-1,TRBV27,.,TGTGCCAGCAGTCACGGACTAGCGACATACAATGAGCAGTTCTTC,CASSHGLATYNEQFF
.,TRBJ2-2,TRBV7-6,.,TGTGCCAGCAGCTTAGGGGGGCCCCGTTCGGCCGGGGAGCTGTTTTTT,CASSLGGPRSAGELFF
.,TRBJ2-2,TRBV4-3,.,TGCGCCAGCAGCCAAGAGGCTATAGCGGCCCTAAACACCGGGGAGCTGTTTTTT,CASSQEAIAALNTGELFF
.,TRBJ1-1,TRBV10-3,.,TGTGCCATCAGTGATTACAGGGACGCTGAAGCTTTCTTT,CAISDYRDAEAFF
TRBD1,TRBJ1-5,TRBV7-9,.,TGTGCCAGCAGCTCGGACAGGGGATTGAGCAATCAGCCCCAGCATTTT,CASSSDRGLSNQPQHF
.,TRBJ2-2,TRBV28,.,TGTGCCAGCAGTCAAGGAGCCGGGGAGCTGTTTTTT,CASSQGAGELFF